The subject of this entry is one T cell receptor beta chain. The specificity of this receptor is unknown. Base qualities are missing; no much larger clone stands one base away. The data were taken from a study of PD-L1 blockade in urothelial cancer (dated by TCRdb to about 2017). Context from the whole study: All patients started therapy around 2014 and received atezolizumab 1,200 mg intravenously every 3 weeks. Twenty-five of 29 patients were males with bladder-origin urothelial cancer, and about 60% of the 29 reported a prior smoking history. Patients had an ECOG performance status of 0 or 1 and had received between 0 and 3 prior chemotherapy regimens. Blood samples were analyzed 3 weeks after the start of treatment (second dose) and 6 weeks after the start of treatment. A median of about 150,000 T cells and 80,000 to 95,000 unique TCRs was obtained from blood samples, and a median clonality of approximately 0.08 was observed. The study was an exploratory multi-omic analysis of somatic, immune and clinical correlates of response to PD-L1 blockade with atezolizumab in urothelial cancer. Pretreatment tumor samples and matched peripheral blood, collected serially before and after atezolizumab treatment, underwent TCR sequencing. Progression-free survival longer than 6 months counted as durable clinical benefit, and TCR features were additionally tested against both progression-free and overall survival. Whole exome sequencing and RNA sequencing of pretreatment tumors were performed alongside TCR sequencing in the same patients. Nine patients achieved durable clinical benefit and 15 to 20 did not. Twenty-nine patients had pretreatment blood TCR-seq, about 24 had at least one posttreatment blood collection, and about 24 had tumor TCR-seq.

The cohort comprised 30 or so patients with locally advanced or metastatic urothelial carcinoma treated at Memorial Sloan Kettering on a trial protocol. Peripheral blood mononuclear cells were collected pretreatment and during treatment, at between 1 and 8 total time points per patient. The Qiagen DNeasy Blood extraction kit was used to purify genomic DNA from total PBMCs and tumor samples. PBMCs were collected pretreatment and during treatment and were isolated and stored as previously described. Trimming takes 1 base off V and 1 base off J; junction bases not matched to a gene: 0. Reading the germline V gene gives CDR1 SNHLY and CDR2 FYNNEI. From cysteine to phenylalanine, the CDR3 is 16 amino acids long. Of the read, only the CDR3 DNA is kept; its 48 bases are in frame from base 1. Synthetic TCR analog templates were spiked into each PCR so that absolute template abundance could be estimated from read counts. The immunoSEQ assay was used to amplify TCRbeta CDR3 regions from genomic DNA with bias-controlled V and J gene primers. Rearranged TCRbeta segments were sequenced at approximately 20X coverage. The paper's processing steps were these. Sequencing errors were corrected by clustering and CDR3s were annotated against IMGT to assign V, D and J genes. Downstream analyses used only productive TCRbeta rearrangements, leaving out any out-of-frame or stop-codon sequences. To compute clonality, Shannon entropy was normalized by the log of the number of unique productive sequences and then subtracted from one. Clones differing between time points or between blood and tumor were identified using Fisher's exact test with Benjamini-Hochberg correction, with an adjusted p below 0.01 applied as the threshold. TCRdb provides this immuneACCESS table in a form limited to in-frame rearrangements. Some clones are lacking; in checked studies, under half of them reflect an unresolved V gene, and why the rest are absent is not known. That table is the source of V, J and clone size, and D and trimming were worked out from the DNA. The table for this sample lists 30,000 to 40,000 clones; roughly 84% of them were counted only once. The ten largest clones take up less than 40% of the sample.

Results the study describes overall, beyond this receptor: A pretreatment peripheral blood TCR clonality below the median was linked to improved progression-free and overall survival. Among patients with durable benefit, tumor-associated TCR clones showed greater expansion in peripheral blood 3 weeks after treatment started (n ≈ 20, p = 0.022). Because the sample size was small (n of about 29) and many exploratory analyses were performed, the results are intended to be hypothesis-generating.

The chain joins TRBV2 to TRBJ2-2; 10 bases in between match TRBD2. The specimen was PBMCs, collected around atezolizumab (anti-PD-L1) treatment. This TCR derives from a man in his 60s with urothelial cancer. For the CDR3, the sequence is CASSEGTSGNTGELFF. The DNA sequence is TGTGCCAGCAGTGAAGGGACTAGCGGGAACACCGGGGAGCTGTTTTTT. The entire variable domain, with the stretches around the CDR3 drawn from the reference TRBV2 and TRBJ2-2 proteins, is EPEVTQTPSHQVTQMGQEVILRCVPISNHLYFYWYRQILGQKVEFLVSFYNNEISEKSEIFDDQFSVERPDGSNFTLKIRSTKLEDSAMYFCASSEGTSGNTGELFFGEGSRLTVL.